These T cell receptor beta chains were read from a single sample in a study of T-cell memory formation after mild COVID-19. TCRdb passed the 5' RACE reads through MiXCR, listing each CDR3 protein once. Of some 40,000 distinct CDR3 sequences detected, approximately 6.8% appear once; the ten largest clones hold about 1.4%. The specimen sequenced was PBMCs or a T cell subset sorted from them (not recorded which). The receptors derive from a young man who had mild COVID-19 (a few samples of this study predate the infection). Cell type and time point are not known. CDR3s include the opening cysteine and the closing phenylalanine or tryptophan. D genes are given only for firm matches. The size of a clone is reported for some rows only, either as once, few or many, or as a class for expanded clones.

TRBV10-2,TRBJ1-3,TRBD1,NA,CASSRGLDGNTIYF,TGCGCCAGCAGCAGGGGGCTGGATGGAAACACCATATATTTT
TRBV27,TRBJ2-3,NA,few,CASSEGTRYTQYF,TGTGCCAGCAGTGAAGGGACTCGCTATACGCAGTATTTT
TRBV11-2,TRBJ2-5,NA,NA,CASSWRTTQETQYF,TGTGCCAGCAGCTGGAGGACCACCCAAGAGACCCAGTACTTC
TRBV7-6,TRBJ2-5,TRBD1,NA,CASSPRTGLNQETQYF,TGTGCCAGCAGCCCTCGGACAGGGTTAAACCAAGAGACCCAGTACTTC
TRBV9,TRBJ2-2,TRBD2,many,CASSVDGLAAGELFF,TGTGCCAGCAGCGTAGATGGACTAGCGGCCGGGGAGCTGTTTTTT
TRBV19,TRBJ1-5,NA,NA,CASSIGGVQHF,TGTGCCAGTAGTATAGGGGGAGTCCAGCATTTT
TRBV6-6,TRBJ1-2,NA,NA,CASTDPANYGYTF,TGTGCCAGCACCGACCCTGCTAACTATGGCTACACCTTC
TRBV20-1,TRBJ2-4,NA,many,CSAPPGGLAKNIQYF,TGCAGTGCTCCACCCGGGGGACTAGCCAAAAACATTCAGTACTTC
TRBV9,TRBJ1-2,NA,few,CASSVGRGENYGYTF,TGTGCCAGCAGCGTAGGCAGGGGAGAGAACTATGGCTACACCTTC
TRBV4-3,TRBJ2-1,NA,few,CASSQDPQGLYNEQFF,TGCGCCAGCAGCCAAGACCCCCAGGGCCTCTACAATGAGCAGTTCTTC
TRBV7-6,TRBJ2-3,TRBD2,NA,CASSSDLLAGGLLGDTQYF,TGTGCCAGCAGCTCCGACTTACTAGCGGGGGGTTTGCTGGGAGATACGCAGTATTTT
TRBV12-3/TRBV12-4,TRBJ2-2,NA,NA,CASSLSTTGELFF,TGTGCCAGCAGTTTATCTACCACCGGGGAGCTGTTTTTT
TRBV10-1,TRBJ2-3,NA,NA,CASSEGIVSTDTQYF,TGCGCCAGCAGTGAGGGGATAGTAAGCACAGATACGCAGTATTTT
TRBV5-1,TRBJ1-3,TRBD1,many,CASSSSTGTGNTIYF,TGCGCCAGCAGCTCCTCGACAGGGACAGGAAACACCATATATTTT
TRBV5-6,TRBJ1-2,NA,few,CASSFEALDGYTF,TGTGCCAGCAGCTTCGAGGCCCTGGATGGCTACACCTTC
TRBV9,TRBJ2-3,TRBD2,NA,CASSVGREGDTQYF,TGTGCCAGCAGCGTAGGCAGGGAGGGAGATACGCAGTATTTT
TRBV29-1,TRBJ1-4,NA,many,CSGTLQGTNEKLFF,TGCAGCGGTACCCTGCAGGGGACTAATGAAAAACTGTTTTTT
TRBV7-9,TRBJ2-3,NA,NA,CASSPEGGRDTQYF,TGTGCCAGCAGCCCGGAGGGGGGTCGGGATACGCAGTATTTT
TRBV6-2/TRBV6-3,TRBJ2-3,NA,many,CASSPATDTQYF,TGTGCCAGCAGTCCAGCCACAGATACGCAGTATTTT
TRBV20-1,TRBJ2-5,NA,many,CSARDASGGGETQYF,TGCAGTGCTAGAGATGCCAGCGGAGGAGGAGAGACCCAGTACTTC
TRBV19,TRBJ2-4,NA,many,CASSRGGVSENIQYF,TGTGCCAGTAGCCGAGGTGGGGTATCGGAAAACATTCAGTACTTC
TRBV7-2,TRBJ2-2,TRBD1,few,CASSLQTGAGELFF,TGTGCCAGCAGCCTGCAGACAGGGGCCGGGGAGCTGTTTTTT
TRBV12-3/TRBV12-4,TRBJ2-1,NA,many,CASAEGWNNEQFF,TGTGCCAGCGCCGAGGGGTGGAACAATGAGCAGTTCTTC
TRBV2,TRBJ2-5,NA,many,CASSEAGAEESF,TGTGCCAGCAGTGAAGCGGGGGCAGAAGAGAGCTTC
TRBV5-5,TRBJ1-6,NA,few,CASSQDFGSPLHF,TGTGCCAGCAGCCAGGACTTCGGATCACCCCTCCACTTT
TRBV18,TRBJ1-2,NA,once,CASTINQGWHYGYTF,TGTGCCAGCACAATAAACCAGGGGTGGCACTATGGCTACACCTTC
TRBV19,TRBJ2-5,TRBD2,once,CASAQAGGETQYF,TGTGCCAGCGCGCAAGCGGGGGGAGAGACCCAGTACTTC
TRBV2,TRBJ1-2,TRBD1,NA,CASSEQGDGYTF,TGTGCCAGCAGCGAACAGGGGGATGGCTACACCTTC
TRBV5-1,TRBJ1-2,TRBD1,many,CASSPTGDRYGYTF,TGCGCCAGCAGCCCGACAGGGGACCGGTATGGCTACACCTTC
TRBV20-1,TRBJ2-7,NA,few,CSASYLSIQRNYEQYF,TGCAGTGCTAGTTACCTCTCTATACAGAGAAACTACGAGCAGTACTTC
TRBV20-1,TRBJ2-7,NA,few,CSARDLAGHPAEQYF,TGCAGTGCTAGAGATTTGGCGGGCCACCCGGCCGAGCAGTACTTC
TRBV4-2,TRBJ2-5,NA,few,CASSQDPGNKETQYF,TGTGCCAGCAGCCAAGACCCAGGAAACAAAGAGACCCAGTACTTC
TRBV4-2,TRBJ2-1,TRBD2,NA,CASSQQIRGGLGNEQFF,TGTGCCAGCAGCCAACAAATTCGGGGGGGCCTCGGCAATGAGCAGTTCTTC
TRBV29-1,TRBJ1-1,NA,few,CSVGGAGAFTEAFF,TGCAGCGTTGGGGGAGCAGGGGCCTTCACTGAAGCTTTCTTT
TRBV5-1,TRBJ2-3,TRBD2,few,CASSGVAGAGDTQYF,TGCGCCAGCTCGGGGGTAGCGGGGGCCGGGGATACGCAGTATTTT
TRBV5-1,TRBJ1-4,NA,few,CASSLGATTSNEKLFF,TGCGCCAGCAGCTTGGGGGCGACGACGAGCAATGAAAAACTGTTTTTT
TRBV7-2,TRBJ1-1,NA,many,CASSQGMNTEAFF,TGTGCCAGCAGTCAGGGCATGAACACTGAAGCTTTCTTT
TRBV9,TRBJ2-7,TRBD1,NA,CASSVGGTGDEQYF,TGTGCCAGCAGCGTAGGGGGGACAGGGGACGAGCAGTACTTC
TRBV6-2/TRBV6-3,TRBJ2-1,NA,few,CASSYPNSWANEQFF,TGTGCCAGCAGTTACCCAAACAGCTGGGCTAATGAGCAGTTCTTC
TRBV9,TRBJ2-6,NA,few,CASTPGGSPSGANVLTF,TGTGCCAGCACCCCGGGGGGCTCTCCTTCTGGGGCCAACGTCCTGACTTTC
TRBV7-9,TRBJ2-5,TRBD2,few,CASSQWGLAGFETQYF,TGTGCCAGCAGCCAATGGGGCCTAGCGGGTTTTGAGACCCAGTACTTC
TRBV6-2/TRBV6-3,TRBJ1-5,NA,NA,CASRQGGYNNHPQHF,TGTGCCAGCAGACAAGGGGGTTATAACAATCATCCCCAGCATTTT
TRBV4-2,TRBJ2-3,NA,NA,CASSQDRGDTQYF,TGTGCCAGCAGCCAAGATCGCGGGGATACGCAGTATTTT
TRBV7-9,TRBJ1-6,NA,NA,CASGYRRESPLHF,TGTGCCAGCGGATACAGGAGGGAGTCACCCCTCCACTTT
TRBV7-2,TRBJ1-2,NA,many,CASSLAEGNYGYTF,TGTGCCAGCAGCTTAGCGGAGGGGAACTATGGCTACACCTTC